These T cell receptor beta chains were read from a single sample in a study of T cells in Graves' hyperthyroidism and ophthalmopathy. One entry per CDR3 protein, called by TCRdb with MiXCR from the multiplex PCR reads. The data show fewer than 450,000 distinct CDR3 sequences, around 20% seen once. The sample taken for sequencing was blood. Receptors originate from a man between 18 and 29 years old with Graves' ophthalmopathy. Each CDR3 is given with its conserved first and last residue. The order of the fields is J gene, V gene, D gene, clone size, CDR3 DNA, CDR3 protein. D genes are given only for firm matches. Clone size is not always given. Where it is, it says once, few, many or a class for expanded clones.

j_call: TRBJ1-1
v_call: TRBV6-1
d_call: .
clone_size: many
cdr3_nt: TGTGCCAGCACCCCTCAGGGGAACACTGAAGCTTTCTTT
cdr3_aa: CASTPQGNTEAFF

j_call: TRBJ1-1
v_call: TRBV3-1
d_call: .
clone_size: many
cdr3_nt: TGTGCCAGCAGCCCCTACGGGGGAGGGGACACTGAAGCTTTCTTT
cdr3_aa: CASSPYGGGDTEAFF

j_call: TRBJ1-4
v_call: TRBV27
d_call: .
clone_size: many
cdr3_nt: TGTGACCCGGGACCGTTGAATGAAAAACTGTTTTTT
cdr3_aa: CDPGPLNEKLFF

j_call: TRBJ1-2
v_call: TRBV20-1
d_call: .
clone_size: many
cdr3_nt: TGCAGTGCTAGCGAGAGAACTGCTAACTATGGCTACACCTTC
cdr3_aa: CSASERTANYGYTF

j_call: TRBJ2-5
v_call: TRBV5-1
d_call: TRBD1
clone_size: .
cdr3_nt: TGCGCCAGCAGCTTGTCTAAACAGGGGACCCAAGAGACCCAGTACTTC
cdr3_aa: CASSLSKQGTQETQYF

j_call: TRBJ2-3
v_call: TRBV19
d_call: TRBD2
clone_size: many
cdr3_nt: TGTGCCAGTAGTCCACGGACTAGCGGGGGGAACACAGATACGCAGTATTTT
cdr3_aa: CASSPRTSGGNTDTQYF

j_call: TRBJ2-3
v_call: TRBV13
d_call: TRBD1
clone_size: many
cdr3_nt: TGTGCCAGCAGCTTCCAGGGGGCGGAGGGCACAGATACGCAGTATTTT
cdr3_aa: CASSFQGAEGTDTQYF

j_call: TRBJ1-1
v_call: TRBV18
d_call: .
clone_size: many
cdr3_nt: TGTGCCAGCTCTCAGCTTCGGGATGAAGCTTTCTTT
cdr3_aa: CASSQLRDEAFF

j_call: TRBJ2-7
v_call: TRBV5-6
d_call: TRBD1
clone_size: many
cdr3_nt: TGTGCCAGCAGCTTGGAACAGGGGAACTTCTACGAGCAGTACTTC
cdr3_aa: CASSLEQGNFYEQYF

j_call: TRBJ2-7
v_call: TRBV2
d_call: .
clone_size: many
cdr3_nt: TGTGCCAGCAGTGAAGATCCCCTATACTACGAGCAGTACTTC
cdr3_aa: CASSEDPLYYEQYF

j_call: TRBJ1-1
v_call: TRBV28
d_call: .
clone_size: .
cdr3_nt: TGTGCCAGCAGTTTATCTGGGGCCTCCAAAGGGACTGAAGCTTTCTTT
cdr3_aa: CASSLSGASKGTEAFF

j_call: TRBJ1-4
v_call: TRBV20-1
d_call: .
clone_size: many
cdr3_nt: TGCAGTCTTCGGGCCCCTGCAACTAATGAAAAACTGTTTTTT
cdr3_aa: CSLRAPATNEKLFF

j_call: TRBJ2-3
v_call: TRBV12-3/TRBV12-4
d_call: .
clone_size: few
cdr3_nt: TGTGCCAGCAGCCCAGGGGGGGGGGGAGATACGCAGTATTTT
cdr3_aa: CASSPGGGGDTQYF

j_call: TRBJ2-7
v_call: TRBV3-1
d_call: TRBD2
clone_size: medium-sized
cdr3_nt: TGTGCCAGCAGCCGTAGCGGGGGCTCCTACGAGCAGTACTTC
cdr3_aa: CASSRSGGSYEQYF

j_call: TRBJ1-4
v_call: TRBV7-8
d_call: TRBD1
clone_size: many
cdr3_nt: TGTGCCAGCAGGTTCCAGGGGGGGCTTAATGAAAAACTGTTTTTT
cdr3_aa: CASRFQGGLNEKLFF

j_call: TRBJ2-1
v_call: TRBV10-1
d_call: .
clone_size: many
cdr3_nt: TGCGCCAGCAGTGATTGGGGGCAGGTCGATGAGCAGTTCTTC
cdr3_aa: CASSDWGQVDEQFF

j_call: TRBJ2-1
v_call: TRBV24-1
d_call: TRBD1
clone_size: .
cdr3_nt: TGTGCCACCAGTGATTTGCCCAGGGGGCTACGCCCTCATATTGATGAGCAGTTCTTC
cdr3_aa: CATSDLPRGLRPHIDEQFF

j_call: TRBJ1-1
v_call: TRBV12-3/TRBV12-4
d_call: .
clone_size: many
cdr3_nt: TGTGCCAGCAGTCCGGCAGGGGCGTTGAACACTGAAGCTTTCTTT
cdr3_aa: CASSPAGALNTEAFF

j_call: TRBJ1-1
v_call: TRBV4-1
d_call: .
clone_size: few
cdr3_nt: TGCGCCAGCAGCCAAGCCGGGAGCGCAAACACTGAAGCTTTCTTT
cdr3_aa: CASSQAGSANTEAFF

j_call: TRBJ1-1
v_call: TRBV2
d_call: .
clone_size: many
cdr3_nt: TGTGCCAGCAGTGAAGGGGAAATAGGGGAGGGGAAAACTGAAGCTTTCTTT
cdr3_aa: CASSEGEIGEGKTEAFF

j_call: TRBJ2-7
v_call: TRBV5-5
d_call: .
clone_size: .
cdr3_nt: TGTGCCAGCAGCTTGGACATGTTTGGGGACTTGGACGAGCAGTACTTC
cdr3_aa: CASSLDMFGDLDEQYF

j_call: TRBJ1-1
v_call: TRBV11-1
d_call: .
clone_size: few
cdr3_nt: TGTGCCAGCAGCTCCCTTCCGGGGGGGACTGAAGCTTTCTTT
cdr3_aa: CASSSLPGGTEAFF

j_call: TRBJ1-1
v_call: TRBV2
d_call: .
clone_size: many
cdr3_nt: TGTGCCACAACGGGACCGCAGAACACTGAAGCTTTCTTT
cdr3_aa: CATTGPQNTEAFF

j_call: TRBJ1-5
v_call: TRBV2
d_call: .
clone_size: many
cdr3_nt: TGTGCCAGCAGTGGGACGATTAATCAGCCCCAGCATTTT
cdr3_aa: CASSGTINQPQHF

j_call: TRBJ2-5
v_call: TRBV12-5
d_call: TRBD2
clone_size: .
cdr3_nt: TGTGCTAGTGGTTGGAACGCGGGGGGGAGGGCAGAGACCCAGTACTTC
cdr3_aa: CASGWNAGGRAETQYF

j_call: TRBJ2-7
v_call: TRBV7-8
d_call: TRBD1
clone_size: few
cdr3_nt: TGTGCCAGCAGCATCCGGGACAGGGACGCTCCCTACGAGCAGTACTTC
cdr3_aa: CASSIRDRDAPYEQYF

j_call: TRBJ1-2
v_call: TRBV2
d_call: .
clone_size: many
cdr3_nt: TGTGCCAGCAGTGAAGGCAGGGATTATGGCTACACCTTC
cdr3_aa: CASSEGRDYGYTF

j_call: TRBJ1-1
v_call: TRBV5-1
d_call: TRBD1
clone_size: many
cdr3_nt: TGCGCCAGCAGCTTGGAGTTTACAGGGGTAAACACTGAAGCTTTCTTT
cdr3_aa: CASSLEFTGVNTEAFF

j_call: TRBJ1-6
v_call: TRBV18
d_call: TRBD1
clone_size: .
cdr3_nt: TGTGCCAGCTCACCCCAGGGGGGAAGCCTTAATTCACCCCTCCACTTT
cdr3_aa: CASSPQGGSLNSPLHF

j_call: TRBJ2-3
v_call: TRBV20-1
d_call: .
clone_size: .
cdr3_nt: TGCAGTGCTAGGGGTCTCAGGCTTTCCACAGATACGCAGTATTTT
cdr3_aa: CSARGLRLSTDTQYF